This TCR beta chain comes out of a study of blood T cell repertoires in COVID-19. Looking at the study overall: Researchers got acute and convalescent COVID-19 samples from the United States, Italy and Spain. The analysed material was cDNA or gDNA that came from T cells, B-cell-depleted T cells, or PBMCs.

The CDR3 totals 15 residues. V was trimmed by 0 bases and J by 5 bases, leaving 9 bases between them. CDR1 is SGHNT, CDR2 YYREEE, per germline (reference sequence). Here immunoSEQ multiplex PCR was the method, and the copy in TCRdb shows in-frame clones only, minus some. This table holds about 330,000 clones, 80% to 90% found once. The receptor was isolated from a woman between 45 and 60 years old with acute or convalescent COVID-19. Sequenced sample: peripheral blood. V is TRBV5-4 and J is TRBJ2-6; possible D gene TRBD1, 6 bases. The CDR3 bases are TGTGCCAGCAGCTTGGAGGGGGAGAGGGCCAACGTCCTGACTTTC. Translating it yields CASSLEGERANVLTF.